Below are 17 T cell receptor beta chains sequenced from a single sample in a study of T-cell memory formation after mild COVID-19. Using its own MiXCR run on the 5' RACE reads, TCRdb lists one record per CDR3 protein. The sample consists of 150,000 or so distinct CDR3 sequences, around a third of them appearing once. The sample comprised PBMCs or a T cell subset sorted from them (not recorded which). The receptors derive from an adult woman who had mild COVID-19 (a few samples of this study predate the infection). Cell type and time point are not known.

The rearrangement joins TRBV20-1 to TRBJ1-1; no clear D gene. CDR1 is DFQATT and CDR2 is SNEGSKA in the germline V gene (reference sequence). This CDR3 comprises 14 residues. Trimming stripped 3 bases from V and 8 bases from J, with 19 bases between. The CDR3 loop reads CSASKDAGHGEAFF. The CDR3 DNA sequence: TGCAGTGCTAGCAAGGACGCTGGGCATGGGGAAGCTTTCTTT.

This clonotype was detected only a few times. DNA for the CDR3: TGTGCCAGCAGCTTAGGTTGGACTGAAGCTTTCTTT. Translating gives CASSLGWTEAFF. The V gene is TRBV7-2, the J gene TRBJ1-1; no reliable D call. This CDR3 region has 12 residues. Trimming stripped 1 base from V and 5 bases from J, with 5 bases between. Germline V gene data show CDR1 as SGHTA and CDR2 as FQGNSA.

This clonotype was picked up a small number of times. This chain uses TRBV29-1 with TRBJ2-7; D not certain. Trimming pared 0 bases from V and 5 bases from J, leaving 11 bases between. The CDR3 has 13 amino acids. Germline V gene lookup returns CDR1 SQVTM and CDR2 ANQGSEA. CDR3 residues: CSVEDLNANEQYF. The CDR3 nucleotides are TGCAGCGTTGAAGATCTGAACGCGAACGAGCAGTACTTC.

Only a few counts were recorded for this clonotype. This chain links TRBV4-2 with TRBJ2-7, with D perhaps matching TRBD2 (6 bases). CDR3 length: 15 amino acids. Trimming left V 0 bases short and J 2 bases short, with 11 bases between. Germline loops: CDR1 LGHNA, CDR2 YNFKEQ. Here the CDR3 reads CASSQEAGTTYEQYF. CDR3 DNA: TGTGCCAGCAGCCAAGAGGCGGGGACCACCTACGAGCAGTACTTC.

This clonotype was observed a few times. The rearrangement uses TRBV27 and TRBJ2-2; D may be TRBD1 (6 bases). Germline lookup yields CDR1 MNHEY and CDR2 SMNVEV (reference sequence). The CDR3 is made up of 16 amino acids. The V end was cut by 3 bases, the J end by 5 bases, with 16 bases between. For the CDR3, the DNA is TGTGCCAGCAGTTTTACAGGGAACCCGGGGACCGGGGAGCTGTTTTTT. This translates into CASSFTGNPGTGELFF.

This clonotype has only a few counts. The chain recombines TRBV3-1 with TRBJ1-5; 7 bases fit TRBD1. This CDR3 spans 15 amino acids. The V gene's germline CDR1 is LGHDT and CDR2 YNNKEL (reference sequence). The V and J ends lost 4 bases and 1 base, in that order; junction bases with no gene match: 4. The CDR3 loop is CASSRRQGSNQPQHF. DNA of the CDR3: TGTGCCAGCAGCCGCCGACAGGGCAGCAATCAGCCCCAGCATTTT.

The chain uses TRBV5-1 and TRBJ2-7, with D maybe TRBD1 (6 bases). Trimming cost V 4 bases and J 5 bases, with 19 bases left between them. This CDR3 spans 15 amino acids. Looked up from germline, CDR1 is SGHRS and CDR2 is YFSETQ. The CDR3, as DNA: TGCGCCAGCAGCCTTCCTCGGGCAGGGGTGAACGAGCAGTACTTC. Translation gives CASSLPRAGVNEQYF.

This clonotype has just one count. This chain uses TRBV19 with TRBJ1-2, with TRBD1 matching 7 bases. Germline V gene sequence: CDR1 LNHDA, CDR2 SQIVND (reference sequence). With 5 bases clipped from V and 6 bases from J, the junction kept 9 bases outside the gene matches. The CDR3 runs 14 residues. Here the CDR3 reads CASSVQGPENGYTF. Written as DNA, the CDR3 is TGTGCCAGTAGTGTACAGGGGCCAGAAAATGGCTACACCTTC.

The sample holds a few counts of this clonotype. This sequence joins TRBV6-5 and TRBJ1-2, with D perhaps TRBD1 (5 bases). The germline V and J ends were trimmed by 2 bases and 3 bases, with 10 bases remaining between them. From germline, CDR1 is MNHEY and CDR2 SVGAGI. The CDR3 length is 14 residues. CDR3 sequence reads: CASSYGAHDYGYTF. CDR3 nucleotide sequence: TGTGCCAGCAGTTACGGGGCCCATGACTATGGCTACACCTTC.

The rearrangement joins TRBV10-2 to TRBJ2-1, with 12 positions matching TRBD2. The germline V gene has CDR1 WSHSY and CDR2 SAAADI. V lost 8 bases and J lost 8; bases outside the gene matches: 7. This CDR3 contains 14 residues. This CDR3 is CASGETSGRYEQFF. CDR3 DNA sequence: TGCGCCAGCGGGGAGACTAGCGGGAGATATGAGCAGTTCTTC.

The chain employs TRBV11-3 and TRBJ2-4, with 7 bases fitting TRBD1. The CDR3 runs 14 residues. The ends lost 4 bases at V and 8 bases at J; junction bases unmatched: 8. Germline V gene lookup returns CDR1 SGHNT and CDR2 YENEEA. This CDR3 reads CASSSRQGGDIQYF. In DNA form, the CDR3 reads TGTGCCAGCAGCTCCCGACAGGGTGGGGACATTCAGTACTTC.

In this sample, this clonotype turned up a few times. CDR3 protein: CSATDRGTNEKLFF. DNA of the CDR3: TGCAGTGCTACGGACAGGGGGACTAATGAAAAACTGTTTTTT. The V and J genes are TRBV20-1 and TRBJ1-4; TRBD1 agrees at 10 bases. Trimming removed 4 bases from V and 2 bases from J; junction bases left unmatched: 1. Per the germline V gene, CDR1 is DFQATT and CDR2 is SNEGSKA (reference sequence). The CDR3 is 14 residues long.

This clonotype was detected a few times. This chain connects TRBV6-1 to TRBJ2-6, with D tentatively TRBD1 (5 bases). Between the trimmed V and J ends, which lost 6 bases and 0 bases, there was a span of 9 bases. This CDR3 has 15 residues. Germline V gene sequence: CDR1 MNHNS, CDR2 SASEGT. CDR3 nucleotide sequence: TGTGCCAGCAGGACAGACAGCTCTGGGGCCAACGTCCTGACTTTC. Protein product: CASRTDSSGANVLTF.

This clonotype has a count of ten or more. V is TRBV4-2 and J is TRBJ2-2, with 7 bases matching TRBD2. Germline CDR1 and CDR2: LGHNA and YNFKEQ. The ends lost 3 bases at V and 2 bases at J; junction bases unmatched: 6. The CDR3 totals 16 residues. The CDR3, as DNA: TGTGCCAGCAGCCAGGAAGCGGGATCAAACACCGGGGAGCTGTTTTTT. It translates to CASSQEAGSNTGELFF.

This clonotype was picked up a small number of times. This chain connects TRBV7-8 to TRBJ2-2, with 8 nucleotides matching TRBD2. The V gene's germline CDR1 is SGHVS and CDR2 FQNEAQ. This CDR3 has 16 residues. Trimming took 5 bases from V and 0 from J; bases not matched to a gene: 5. CDR3 residues: CASSPLSGANTGELFF. The CDR3 DNA reads TGTGCCAGCAGCCCCCTTAGCGGGGCGAACACCGGGGAGCTGTTTTTT.

The chain joins TRBV7-9 to TRBJ2-2; D gene unclear. The CDR3 consists of 14 residues. Trimming cost V 4 bases and J 4 bases, with 10 bases left between them. Germline CDR1 is SEHNR and CDR2 is FQNEAQ (reference sequence). CDR3 region: CASSSTQTTGELFF. CDR3 DNA sequence: TGTGCCAGCAGCTCGACCCAAACCACCGGGGAGCTGTTTTTT.

This chain links TRBV20-1 with TRBJ2-7; the match to TRBD2 covers 7 bases. CDR1 DFQATT and CDR2 SNEGSKA come from the germline V gene (reference sequence). The length of the CDR3 is 12 residues. V shed 3 bases, J shed 3 bases, and the junction held 2 bases outside the gene matches. The CDR3 sequence: CSARGDYYEQYF. In nucleotides, the CDR3 is TGCAGTGCTAGGGGGGACTACTACGAGCAGTACTTC.